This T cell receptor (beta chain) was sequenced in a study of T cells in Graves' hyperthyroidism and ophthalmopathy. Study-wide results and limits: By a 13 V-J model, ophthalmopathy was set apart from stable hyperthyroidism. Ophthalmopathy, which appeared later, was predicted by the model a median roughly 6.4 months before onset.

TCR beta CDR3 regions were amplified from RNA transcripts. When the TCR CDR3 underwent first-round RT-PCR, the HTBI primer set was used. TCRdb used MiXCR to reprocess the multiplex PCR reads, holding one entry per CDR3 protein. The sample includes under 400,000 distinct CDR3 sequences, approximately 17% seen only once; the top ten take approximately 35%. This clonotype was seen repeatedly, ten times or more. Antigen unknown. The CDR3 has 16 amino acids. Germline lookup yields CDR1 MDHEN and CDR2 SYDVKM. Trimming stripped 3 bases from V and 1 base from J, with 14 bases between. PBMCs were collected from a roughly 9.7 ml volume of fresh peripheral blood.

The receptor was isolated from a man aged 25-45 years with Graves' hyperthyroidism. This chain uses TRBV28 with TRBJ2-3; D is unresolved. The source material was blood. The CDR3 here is CASSFPDGGGTDTQYF. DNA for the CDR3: TGTGCCAGCAGTTTCCCGGATGGTGGAGGCACAGATACGCAGTATTTT.